The sample holds many counts of the clone carrying this TCR beta chain. The TCRbeta library was prepared with unique molecular identifiers. TCRdb fed the PCR reads into MiXCR, producing one record per CDR3 protein. The sample carries about 360,000 distinct CDR3 sequences, 13% recorded once. After removal of 4 bases from V and 7 bases from J, the junction contained 11 bases not matched to a gene. Germline V gene data show CDR1 as PRHDT and CDR2 as FYEKMQ (reference sequence). There are 17 residues in the CDR3. The sample belongs to a study of T-cell reconstitution after alpha-beta-depleted transplantation in children.

Sequenced material: PBMCs, taken from the stem cell graft. The V gene is TRBV13, the J gene TRBJ2-1; the match to TRBD2 covers 12 bases. The TCR sequence derives from a human donor who donated a stem cell graft to a child with Fanconi anemia. The CDR3 region has the DNA TGTGCCAGCAGCTCTGGACTAGCGGGGCCTCCCTCAAATGAGCAGTTCTTC. Translation gives CASSSGLAGPPSNEQFF.